Below are 4 T cell receptor beta chains sequenced from a single sample in a study of T cells in Graves' hyperthyroidism and ophthalmopathy. TCR beta CDR3 region amplification was performed from RNA transcripts. Researchers ran a first-round RT-PCR on the TCR CDR3 using the HTBI primer set. TCRdb reprocessed the multiplex PCR reads via MiXCR and lists one record per CDR3 protein. The top ten hold roughly 7.4% of the sample, which has some 460,000 distinct CDR3 sequences, approximately 15% seen once. The sample taken for sequencing was blood. These receptors all stem from a woman aged 18-29 years with Graves' hyperthyroidism.

V and J are TRBV5-4 and TRBJ1-5; D not certain. Trimming cost V 4 bases and J 0 bases, with 8 bases left between them. Germline V CDR1 and CDR2: SGHNT, YYREEE (reference sequence). The CDR3 loop spans 14 amino acids. In DNA form, the CDR3 reads TGTGCCAGCAGCCGAAGTCCTAGCAATCAGCCCCAGCATTTT. It encodes CASSRSPSNQPQHF. Combining the CDR3 with reference TRBV5-4 and TRBJ1-5 gives the whole variable domain ETGVTQSPTHLIKTRGQQVTLRCSSQSGHNTVSWYQQALGQGPQFIFQYYREEENGRGNFPPRFSGLQFPNYSSELNVNALELDDSALYLCASSRSPSNQPQHFGDGTRLSIL.

V gene TRBV15 combines with J gene TRBJ1-5, with TRBD1 matching 7 bases. This CDR3 has 17 amino acids. Trimming removed 4 bases from V and 3 bases from J; junction bases left unmatched: 12. CDR1 and CDR2 from the germline V gene are LNHNV and YYDKDF (reference sequence). CDR3 bases: TGTGCCACCAGCATCCCCGAGGGGGCGAGTAACAATCAGCCCCAGCATTTT. Amino acid sequence: CATSIPEGASNNQPQHF.

The chain's CDR3 is CASSAVGPGQPQHF. CDR3 DNA sequence: TGTGCCAGCAGTGCGGTAGGCCCCGGTCAGCCCCAGCATTTT. The chain combines TRBV2 with TRBJ1-5; D remains ambiguous. The V gene lost 4 bases and the J gene lost 6 bases, with 13 bases spanning the gap. Germline assignment: CDR1 SNHLY and CDR2 FYNNEI. This CDR3 spans 14 amino acids.

This clonotype was detected many times. Its ends do not fully match the called genes, so a read error is possible. The rearrangement joins TRBV5-1 to TRBJ1-2; D is unclear. This CDR3 is built from 12 residues. The germline gives CDR1 SGHRS, CDR2 YFSETQ. The CDR3 coding sequence is TGCGCCAGCAGTTTGGGGTTATATGGCTACACCTTC. It codes for CASSLGLYGYTF.